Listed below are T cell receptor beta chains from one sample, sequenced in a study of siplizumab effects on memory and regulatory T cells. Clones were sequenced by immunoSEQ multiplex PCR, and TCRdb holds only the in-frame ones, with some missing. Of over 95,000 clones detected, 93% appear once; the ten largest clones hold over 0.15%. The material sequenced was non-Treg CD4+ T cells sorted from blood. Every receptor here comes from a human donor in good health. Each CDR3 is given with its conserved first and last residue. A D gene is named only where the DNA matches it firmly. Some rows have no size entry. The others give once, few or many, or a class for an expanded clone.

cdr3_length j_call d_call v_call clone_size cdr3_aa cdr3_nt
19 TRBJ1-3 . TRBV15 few CATSTVEPRLGGGGNTIYF TGTGCCACCAGCACCGTAGAGCCCAGGTTGGGAGGTGGTGGAAACACCATATATTTT
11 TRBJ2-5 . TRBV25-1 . CASSGQETQYF TGTGCCAGCAGTGGGCAAGAGACCCAGTACTTC
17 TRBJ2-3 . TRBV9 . CASSVEAGTVRGDTQYF TGTGCCAGCAGCGTAGAAGCCGGGACCGTCCGGGGAGATACGCAGTATTTT
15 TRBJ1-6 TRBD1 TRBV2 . CASTQDRANNSPLHF TGTGCCAGCACCCAGGACAGGGCTAATAATTCACCCCTCCACTTT
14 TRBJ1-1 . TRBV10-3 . CAISEGKMNTEAFF TGTGCCATCAGTGAGGGGAAAATGAACACTGAAGCTTTCTTT
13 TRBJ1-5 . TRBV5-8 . CASSLAEDQPQHF TGTGCCAGCAGCTTGGCTGAGGATCAGCCCCAGCATTTT
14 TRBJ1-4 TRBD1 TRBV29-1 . CSVVQAGTGEKLFF TGCAGCGTTGTCCAGGCCGGGACAGGTGAAAAACTGTTTTTT
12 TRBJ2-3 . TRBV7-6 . CASSLLTDTQYF TGTGCCAGCAGCTTATTGACAGATACGCAGTATTTT
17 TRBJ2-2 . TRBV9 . CASSVELGRANTGELFF TGTGCCAGCAGCGTAGAATTGGGACGGGCGAACACCGGGGAGCTGTTTTTT
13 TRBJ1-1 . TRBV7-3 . CASSLLGNTEAFF TGTGCCAGCAGCTTATTGGGCAACACTGAAGCTTTCTTT
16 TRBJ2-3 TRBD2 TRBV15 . CATSRGTGGRSDTQYF TGTGCCACCAGCAGAGGGACGGGGGGGCGTTCAGATACGCAGTATTTT
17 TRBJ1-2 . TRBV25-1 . CASATTSGTRWDYGYTF TGTGCCAGCGCTACAACCTCCGGGACAAGGTGGGACTATGGCTACACCTTC
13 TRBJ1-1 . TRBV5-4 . CASSQGQNTEAFF TGTGCCAGCAGCCAGGGACAGAACACTGAAGCTTTCTTT
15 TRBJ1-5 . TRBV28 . CASSYALYSNQPQHF TGTGCCAGCAGTTATGCGCTCTATAGCAATCAGCCCCAGCATTTT
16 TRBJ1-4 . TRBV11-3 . CASSPGQFATNEKLFF TGTGCCAGCAGCCCCGGACAGTTTGCAACTAATGAAAAACTGTTTTTT
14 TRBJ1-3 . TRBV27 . CASSLLGAGNTIYF TGTGCCAGCAGTTTATTGGGAGCTGGAAACACCATATATTTT
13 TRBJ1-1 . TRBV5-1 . CASSSEYGTEAFF TGCGCCAGCAGCTCCGAATATGGCACTGAAGCTTTCTTT
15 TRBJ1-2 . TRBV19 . CASSALTANSYGYTF TGTGCCAGTAGTGCCTTGACAGCGAACAGCTATGGCTACACCTTC
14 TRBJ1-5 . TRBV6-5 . CASSTGTSNQPQHF TGTGCCAGCAGCACAGGGACCTCCAATCAGCCCCAGCATTTT
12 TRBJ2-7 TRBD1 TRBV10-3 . CAISARGNEQYF TGTGCCATCAGTGCCAGGGGGAACGAGCAGTACTTC
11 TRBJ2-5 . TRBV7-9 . CASSSFGTQYF TGTGCCAGCAGCTCCTTCGGGACCCAGTACTTC